The clone carrying this T cell receptor beta chain was seen repeatedly, ten times or more. Its specificity is not known. The data were obtained in a study of T cells in Graves' hyperthyroidism and ophthalmopathy. Overall study findings and caveats: In the blood, most expanded thyroid clonotypes above 0.001 appeared as well.

RNA transcripts gave rise to amplified TCR beta CDR3 regions. First-round RT-PCR of the TCR CDR3 relied on the HTBI primer set. From the multiplex PCR reads, TCRdb called clonotypes with MiXCR, one entry per CDR3 protein. The table lists 600,000 to 850,000 distinct CDR3 sequences, 18% of them singletons. The CDR3 has 15 amino acids. Germline V gives CDR1 SGHVS, CDR2 FQNEAQ. The trim removed 5 bases at V and 0 bases at J, leaving 6 bases unmatched. Sequencing was carried out using blood. The TCR comes from a woman aged 50 to 60 with Graves' hyperthyroidism that later progressed to Graves' ophthalmopathy. The genes are TRBV7-8 and TRBJ1-1, with 7 bases aligning to TRBD1. The CDR3, as DNA: TGTGCCAGCAGCGAGGAGGGACAGCTGAACACTGAAGCTTTCTTT. Translation gives CASSEEGQLNTEAFF.